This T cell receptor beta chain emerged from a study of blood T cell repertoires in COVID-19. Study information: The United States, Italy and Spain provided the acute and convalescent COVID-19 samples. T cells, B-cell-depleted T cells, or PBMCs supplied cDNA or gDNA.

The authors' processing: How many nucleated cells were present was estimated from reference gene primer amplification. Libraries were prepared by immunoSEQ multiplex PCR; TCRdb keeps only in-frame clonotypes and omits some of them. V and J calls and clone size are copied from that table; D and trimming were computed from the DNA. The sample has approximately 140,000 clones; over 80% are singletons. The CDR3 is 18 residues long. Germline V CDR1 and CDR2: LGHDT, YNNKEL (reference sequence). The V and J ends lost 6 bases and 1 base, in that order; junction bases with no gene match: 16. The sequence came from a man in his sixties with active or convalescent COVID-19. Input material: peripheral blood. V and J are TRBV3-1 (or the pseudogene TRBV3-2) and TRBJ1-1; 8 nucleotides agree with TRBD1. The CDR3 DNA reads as TGTGCCAGCAGACCAAGAGAGGACAGGGCTGGTTGGAACACTGAAGCTTTCTTT. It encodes CASRPREDRAGWNTEAFF.